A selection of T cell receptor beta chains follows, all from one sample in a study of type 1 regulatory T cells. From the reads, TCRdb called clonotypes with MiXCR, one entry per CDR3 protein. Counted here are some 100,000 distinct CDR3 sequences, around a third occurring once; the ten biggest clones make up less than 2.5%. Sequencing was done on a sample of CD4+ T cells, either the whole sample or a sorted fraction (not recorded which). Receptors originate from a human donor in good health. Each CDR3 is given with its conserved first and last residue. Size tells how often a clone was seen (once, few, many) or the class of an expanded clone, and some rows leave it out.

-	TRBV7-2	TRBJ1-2	CASSVGQGGSYGYTF
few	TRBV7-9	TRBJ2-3	CASSMTTTDTQYF
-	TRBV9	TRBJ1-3	CASSVLGLQNTIYF
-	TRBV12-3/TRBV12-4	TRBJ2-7	CASSLQRLAGAYEQYF
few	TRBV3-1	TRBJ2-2	CASSWDFFGELFF
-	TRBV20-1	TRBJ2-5	CSARLLRHQETQYF
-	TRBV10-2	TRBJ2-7	CASSTPGQGTYEQYF
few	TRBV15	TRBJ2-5	CATSTGPKGKQETQYF
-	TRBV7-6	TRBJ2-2	CASSSGPQLGELFF
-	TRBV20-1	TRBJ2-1	CSASIPSGRDYNEQFF
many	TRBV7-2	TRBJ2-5	CASSYIAGVWETQYF
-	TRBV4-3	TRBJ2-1	CASSPDVWISYNEQFF
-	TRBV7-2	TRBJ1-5	CASSSVSAIGQPQHF
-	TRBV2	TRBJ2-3	CASKSARTPTDTLYF
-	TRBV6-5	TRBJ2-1	CASSFEDGKHNEQFF
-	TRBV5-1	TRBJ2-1	CASSFRGDNEQFF
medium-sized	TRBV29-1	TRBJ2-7	CSAGQGYEQYF
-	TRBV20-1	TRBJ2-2	CSVYAGTSGIGELFF
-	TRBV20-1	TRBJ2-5	CSARGLAGGVGETQYF
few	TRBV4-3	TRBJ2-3	CASSQGTGGSQQYF
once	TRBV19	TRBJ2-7	CASPSFSRPYEQYF
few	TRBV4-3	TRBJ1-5	CASSQDLTGGLNSNQPQHF
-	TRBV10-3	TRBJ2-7	CAISESMVLGTGEQHF
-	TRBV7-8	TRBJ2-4	CASSLGGSGPGAKNIQYF
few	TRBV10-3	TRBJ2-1	CAISESTTSGSYNEQFF
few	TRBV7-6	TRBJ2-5	CASSFLVVGAGTQYF
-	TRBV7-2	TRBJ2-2	CASSLGDRDTGELFF
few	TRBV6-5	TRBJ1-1	CASSSSGTGTRAFF
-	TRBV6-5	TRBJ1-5	CASSRSGGFSSQPQHF
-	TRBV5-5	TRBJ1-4	CASSPRQGMFEKLFF
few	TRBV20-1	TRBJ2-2	CSARVLLAGGTGELFF
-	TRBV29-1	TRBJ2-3	CSVDGGLAGGSTQYF
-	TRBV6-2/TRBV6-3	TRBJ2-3	CASRPMGLAGTRDTQYF
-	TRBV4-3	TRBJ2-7	CASSQGLADTYEQYF
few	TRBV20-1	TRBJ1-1	CSARDATGGTEAFF
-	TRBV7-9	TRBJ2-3	CASSLVLASTDTQYF
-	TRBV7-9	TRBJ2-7	CASSRELGSYEQYF
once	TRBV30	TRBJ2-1	CAWTSGSGRYNEQFF
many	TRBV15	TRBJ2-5	CATSRDPQQQETQYF
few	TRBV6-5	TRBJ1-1	CASSPPPDRGPNTEAFF
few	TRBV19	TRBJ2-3	CASSPTRARTDTQYF
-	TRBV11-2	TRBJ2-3	CASRDGPYTDTQYF
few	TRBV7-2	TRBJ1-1	CASSTPLGTGIGTEAFF
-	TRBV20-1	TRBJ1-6	CSARDLRDSNSPLHF
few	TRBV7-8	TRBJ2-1	CASSLVVSSYNEQFF
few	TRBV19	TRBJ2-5	CASSSQNLETQYF
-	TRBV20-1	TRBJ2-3	CSALHASGRASDTQYF
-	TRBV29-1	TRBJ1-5	CSVEESGNPNQPQHF
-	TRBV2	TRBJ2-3	CASRPATTGTDTQYF
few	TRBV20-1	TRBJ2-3	CSASPTSGLTDTQYF
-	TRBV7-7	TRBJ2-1	CASSLRGGLWNEQFF
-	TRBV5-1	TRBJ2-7	CASSYQEDEQYF
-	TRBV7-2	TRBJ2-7	CASSLLTSGAYEQYF